These T cell receptor beta chains were read from a single sample in a study of blood T cell repertoires in COVID-19. Profiling relied on immunoSEQ multiplex PCR, and the TCRdb table lists in-frame clones only, not all of them. Counted here are 220,000 or so clones, nearly 90% occurring once; the ten biggest clones make up less than 15%. Sequenced material: PBMCs or T cells enriched from blood (not recorded which). These receptors originate from a man aged 25-45 years who had been exposed to COVID-19. The CDR3 runs from the conserved cysteine through the conserved F or W. D genes are given only for firm matches. Clone size, where shown, is once, few, many, or a class for clones that have expanded.

d_call,v_call,j_call,clone_size,cdr3_aa,cdr3_nt
.,TRBV29-1,TRBJ1-2,.,CSVEDFRDKDYGYTF,TGCAGCGTTGAAGATTTTCGAGACAAAGACTATGGCTACACCTTC
.,TRBV6-4,TRBJ2-7,.,CASRPGVRVGYEQYF,TGTGCCAGCAGACCCGGGGTGCGGGTGGGCTACGAGCAGTACTTC
.,TRBV7-3,TRBJ2-7,few,CASSWDTMLEQYF,TGTGCCAGCAGCTGGGACACCATGTTGGAGCAGTACTTC
TRBD2,TRBV9,TRBJ2-7,.,CASPLQKGTSGGLYEQYF,TGTGCCAGCCCCCTACAAAAGGGTACTAGCGGGGGGCTATACGAGCAGTACTTC
.,TRBV7-2,TRBJ2-5,.,CASRLDSTQYF,TGTGCCAGCAGATTAGACAGCACCCAGTACTTC
.,TRBV11-1,TRBJ1-1,once,CASSLAEGVAFF,TGTGCCAGCAGCTTGGCCGAGGGTGTAGCTTTCTTT
.,TRBV5-8,TRBJ2-7,.,CASSSTGFYEQYF,TGTGCCAGCAGCTCGACGGGGTTCTACGAGCAGTACTTC
TRBD1,TRBV18,TRBJ2-7,.,CASSPSLISSGTGLWEQYF,TGTGCCAGCTCACCCTCCCTTATTAGCTCCGGGACAGGGTTGTGGGAGCAGTACTTC
.,TRBV6-5,TRBJ1-2,.,CAAGGAGYTF,TGTGCCGCCGGGGGGGCTGGCTACACCTTC
TRBD2,TRBV7-6,TRBJ2-5,.,CASSLSHGGGPRETQYF,TGTGCCAGCAGCTTATCCCACGGGGGGGGGCCTCGAGAGACCCAGTACTTC
.,TRBV7-2,TRBJ1-1,.,CASSLMGGNTEAFF,TGTGCCAGCAGCTTAATGGGGGGGAACACTGAAGCTTTCTTT
.,TRBV6-7,TRBJ2-2,.,CATKDYLNTGELFF,TGTGCCACGAAGGACTATCTTAACACCGGGGAGCTGTTTTTT
.,TRBV5-1,TRBJ2-1,.,CASSIEGGRNEQFF,TGCGCCAGCAGCATAGAGGGGGGGCGGAATGAGCAGTTCTTC
.,TRBV12-5,TRBJ1-1,once,CASGWGGFTEAFF,TGTGCTAGTGGATGGGGAGGGTTCACTGAAGCTTTCTTT
.,TRBV5-4,TRBJ2-7,many,CASSGVTEQYF,TGTGCCAGCAGCGGAGTTACCGAGCAGTACTTC
TRBD2,TRBV7-2,TRBJ2-3,.,CASSLARLAGTKDTQYF,TGTGCCAGCAGCTTAGCCCGGCTAGCGGGGACAAAAGATACGCAGTATTTT
TRBD1,TRBV2,TRBJ1-5,.,CASSATGTGGNQPQHF,TGTGCCAGCAGTGCTACCGGGACAGGGGGGAATCAGCCCCAGCATTTT
TRBD2,TRBV7-7,TRBJ2-1,once,CASSPLAGGLYNEQFF,TGTGCCAGCAGCCCACTAGCGGGGGGCCTCTACAATGAGCAGTTCTTC
TRBD1,TRBV4-1,TRBJ2-1,.,CASSHDRGLDEQFF,TGCGCCAGCAGCCACGACAGGGGGCTGGATGAGCAGTTCTTC
.,TRBV6-5,TRBJ1-1,.,CASRAYTEAFF,TGTGCCAGCAGAGCGTACACTGAAGCTTTCTTT
.,TRBV18,TRBJ2-7,.,CASSPPVLYYEQYF,TGTGCCAGCTCACCCCCGGTCCTTTACTACGAGCAGTACTTC
TRBD1,TRBV6-5,TRBJ1-2,once,CASSSGTANYGYTF,TGTGCCAGCAGCTCCGGGACAGCTAACTATGGCTACACCTTC
.,TRBV5-1,TRBJ1-1,.,CASSLKGPQEAFF,TGCGCCAGCAGCCTCAAGGGGCCGCAAGAAGCTTTCTTT
.,TRBV9,TRBJ2-5,few,CASSALVGQETQYF,TGTGCCAGCAGCGCACTAGTGGGCCAAGAGACCCAGTACTTC
.,TRBV6-6,TRBJ1-1,.,CASSPPQGVTEAFF,TGTGCCAGCAGTCCCCCCCAGGGCGTCACTGAAGCTTTCTTT
.,TRBV27,TRBJ2-7,few,CASSLSSGSAYEQYF,TGTGCCAGCAGTTTATCATCGGGGTCTGCCTACGAGCAGTACTTC
.,TRBV9,TRBJ1-3,.,CASSRESGNTIYF,TGTGCCAGCAGCCGGGAGTCTGGAAACACCATATATTTT
TRBD1,TRBV4-3,TRBJ1-2,.,CASSQNRGPYGYTF,TGCGCCAGCAGCCAGAACAGGGGGCCCTATGGCTACACCTTC
TRBD1,TRBV19,TRBJ1-2,.,CASSGDRRYGYTF,TGTGCCAGTAGTGGGGACAGACGCTATGGCTACACCTTC
.,TRBV4-1,TRBJ1-3,once,CASSRQESGRVAGNTIYF,TGCGCCAGCAGCCGACAAGAAAGTGGCAGGGTTGCTGGAAACACCATATATTTT
.,TRBV5-4,TRBJ1-1,.,CASILDQAVNTEAFF,TGTGCCAGCATCTTAGATCAAGCTGTGAACACTGAAGCTTTCTTT
.,TRBV4-2,TRBJ1-2,.,CASSPSLGGKGYGYTF,TGTGCCAGCAGCCCCTCACTGGGGGGGAAAGGATATGGCTACACCTTC
.,TRBV12-2,TRBJ1-4,.,CASRFHIRGGGQANEKLFF,TGTGCAAGTCGCTTCCATATACGGGGTGGGGGACAGGCTAATGAAAAACTGTTTTTT
.,TRBV6-8,TRBJ2-7,.,CASSYLCRIGAPDKDEQYF,TGTGCCAGCAGTTACCTGTGCCGAATAGGGGCCCCGGATAAGGACGAGCAGTACTTC
.,TRBV4-3,TRBJ2-3,.,CASGEAGTDTQYF,TGCGCCAGCGGGGAGGCAGGCACAGATACGCAGTATTTT
.,TRBV27,TRBJ2-7,.,CASSHPGHPFYEQYF,TGTGCCAGCAGTCACCCGGGACATCCGTTCTATGAGCAGTACTTC
TRBD2,TRBV13,TRBJ2-3,.,CASSLGTGGQDTQYF,TGTGCCAGCAGCTTAGGTACGGGGGGGCAAGATACGCAGTATTTT
.,TRBV4-2,TRBJ2-3,few,CASSQAQGFLTDTQYF,TGTGCCAGCAGCCAAGCACAGGGTTTCCTCACAGATACGCAGTATTTT
.,TRBV6-4,TRBJ1-2,.,CASSDSDGGYGYTF,TGTGCCAGCAGTGACTCCGACGGGGGCTATGGCTACACCTTC
TRBD1,TRBV4-1,TRBJ2-1,.,CASSLDRDEQFF,TGCGCCAGCAGCCTCGACAGGGATGAGCAGTTCTTC
TRBD1,TRBV2,TRBJ1-1,.,CASTAGQGWTEAFF,TGTGCCAGCACGGCGGGACAGGGGTGGACTGAAGCTTTCTTT
.,TRBV6-4,TRBJ1-2,.,CASSDMRVGGYTF,TGTGCCAGCAGTGACATGCGGGTTGGTGGCTACACCTTC
TRBD1,TRBV5-1,TRBJ2-7,.,CASSSYGQGYEQYF,TGCGCCAGCAGCTCGTACGGACAGGGTTACGAGCAGTACTTC
TRBD2,TRBV11-2,TRBJ2-3,.,CASRGRTRGIDTQYF,TGTGCCAGCAGGGGGAGGACTAGGGGTATAGATACGCAGTATTTT
TRBD1,TRBV2,TRBJ2-5,.,CASKVGTGEETQYF,TGTGCCAGCAAGGTCGGGACAGGGGAGGAGACCCAGTACTTC
.,TRBV6-4,TRBJ2-3,.,CASSTDYRTDTQYF,TGTGCCAGCAGCACGGACTACCGCACAGATACGCAGTATTTT
TRBD2,TRBV9,TRBJ2-5,.,CASSAGASGVGVETQYF,TGTGCCAGCAGCGCTGGCGCTAGCGGGGTTGGTGTAGAGACCCAGTACTTC
TRBD1,TRBV27,TRBJ1-5,.,CATGYWRDRNQPQHF,TGTGCCACCGGGTACTGGCGGGACAGAAATCAGCCCCAGCATTTT
TRBD1,TRBV30,TRBJ1-2,.,CAWSILRGARGYTF,TGTGCCTGGAGTATCCTCAGGGGGGCGCGTGGCTACACCTTC
TRBD1,TRBV11-2,TRBJ1-6,.,CASSLALQGAGNSPLHF,TGTGCCAGCAGCTTAGCCCTACAGGGGGCGGGTAATTCACCCCTCCACTTT
.,TRBV2,TRBJ1-6,.,CASSGGLGVVSPLHF,TGTGCCAGCAGTGGGGGCTTAGGGGTAGTATCACCCCTCCACTTT
.,TRBV7-2,TRBJ2-5,.,CASSLAPSHQVWYQETQYF,TGTGCCAGCAGCTTAGCCCCTAGCCACCAGGTTTGGTACCAAGAGACCCAGTACTTC
.,TRBV2,TRBJ2-2,.,CASSRGLVETGELFF,TGTGCCAGCAGCCGGGGACTTGTAGAGACCGGGGAGCTGTTTTTT
.,TRBV6-5,TRBJ2-7,.,CASSNRFEQYF,TGTGCCAGCAGTAACAGGTTCGAGCAGTACTTC